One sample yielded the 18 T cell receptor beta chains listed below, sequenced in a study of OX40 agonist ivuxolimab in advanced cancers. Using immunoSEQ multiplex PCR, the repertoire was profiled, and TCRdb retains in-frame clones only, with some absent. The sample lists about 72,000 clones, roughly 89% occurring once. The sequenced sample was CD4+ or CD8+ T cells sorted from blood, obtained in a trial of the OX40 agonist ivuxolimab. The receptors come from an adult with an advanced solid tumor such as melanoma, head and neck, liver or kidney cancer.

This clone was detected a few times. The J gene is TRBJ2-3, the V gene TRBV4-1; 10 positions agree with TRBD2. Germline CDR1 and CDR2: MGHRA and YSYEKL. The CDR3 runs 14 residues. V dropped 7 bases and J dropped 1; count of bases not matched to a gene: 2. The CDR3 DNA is TGCGCCAGCAACCTAGCGGGAGGCACAGATACGCAGTATTTT. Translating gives CASNLAGGTDTQYF.

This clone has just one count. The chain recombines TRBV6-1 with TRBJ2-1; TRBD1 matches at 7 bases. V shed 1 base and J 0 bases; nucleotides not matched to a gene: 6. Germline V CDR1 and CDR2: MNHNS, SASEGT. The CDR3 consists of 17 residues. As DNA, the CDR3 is TGTGCCAGCAGTGAAGAGAGGGGGCGGAGCTCCTACAATGAGCAGTTCTTC. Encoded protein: CASSEERGRSSYNEQFF.

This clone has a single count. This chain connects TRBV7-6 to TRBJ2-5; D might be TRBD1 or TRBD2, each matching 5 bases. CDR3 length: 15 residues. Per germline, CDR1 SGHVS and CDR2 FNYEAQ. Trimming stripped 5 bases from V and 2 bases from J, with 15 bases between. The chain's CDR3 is CASSGIRDPQETQYF. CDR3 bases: TGTGCCAGCAGCGGAATCCGGGACCCGCAAGAGACCCAGTACTTC.

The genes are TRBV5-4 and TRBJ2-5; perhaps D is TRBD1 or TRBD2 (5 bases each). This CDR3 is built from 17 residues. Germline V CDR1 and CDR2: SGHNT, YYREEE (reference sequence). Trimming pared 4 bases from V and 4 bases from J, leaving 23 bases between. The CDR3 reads CASSGGILGLNPETQYF. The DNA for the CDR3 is TGTGCCAGCAGCGGGGGAATCCTGGGCCTGAACCCAGAGACCCAGTACTTC.

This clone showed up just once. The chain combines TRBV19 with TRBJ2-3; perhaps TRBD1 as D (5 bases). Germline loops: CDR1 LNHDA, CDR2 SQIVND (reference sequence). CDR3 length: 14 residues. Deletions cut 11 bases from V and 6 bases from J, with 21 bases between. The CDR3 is CASAPAGARDTQYF. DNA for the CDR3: TGTGCCTCCGCCCCCGCTGGGGCAAGGGATACGCAGTATTTT.

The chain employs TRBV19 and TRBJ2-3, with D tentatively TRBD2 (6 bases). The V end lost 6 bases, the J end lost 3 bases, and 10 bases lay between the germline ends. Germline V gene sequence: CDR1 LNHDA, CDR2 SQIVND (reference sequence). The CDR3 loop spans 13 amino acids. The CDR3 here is CASRTSGTDTQYF. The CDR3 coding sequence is TGTGCCAGTAGGACTAGTGGGACAGATACGCAGTATTTT.

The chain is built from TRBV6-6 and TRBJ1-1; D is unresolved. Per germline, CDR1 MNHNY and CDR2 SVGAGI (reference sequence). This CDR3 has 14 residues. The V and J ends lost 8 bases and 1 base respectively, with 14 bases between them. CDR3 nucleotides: TGTGCCAGCCGGGTTGGGGAGTGGAACACTGAAGCTTTCTTT. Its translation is CASRVGEWNTEAFF.

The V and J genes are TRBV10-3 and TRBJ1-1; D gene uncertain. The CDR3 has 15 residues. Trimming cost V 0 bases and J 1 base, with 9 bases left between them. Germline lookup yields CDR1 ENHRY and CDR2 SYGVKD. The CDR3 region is CAISESLPANTEAFF. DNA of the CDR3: TGTGCCATCAGTGAGTCCCTCCCAGCGAACACTGAAGCTTTCTTT.

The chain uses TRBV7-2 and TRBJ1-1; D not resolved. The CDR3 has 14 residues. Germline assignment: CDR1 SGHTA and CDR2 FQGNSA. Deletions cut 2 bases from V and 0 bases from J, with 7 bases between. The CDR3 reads CASSLNWVNTEAFF. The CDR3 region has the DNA TGTGCCAGCAGCTTAAATTGGGTGAACACTGAAGCTTTCTTT.

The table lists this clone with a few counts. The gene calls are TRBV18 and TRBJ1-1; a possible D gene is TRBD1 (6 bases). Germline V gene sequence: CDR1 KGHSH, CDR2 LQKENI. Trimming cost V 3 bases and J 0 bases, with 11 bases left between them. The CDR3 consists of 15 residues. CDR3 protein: CASSPVGGLNTEAFF. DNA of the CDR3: TGTGCCAGCTCACCGGTGGGGGGCTTGAACACTGAAGCTTTCTTT. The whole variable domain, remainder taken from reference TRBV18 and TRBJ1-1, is NAGVMQNPRHLVRRRGQEARLRCSPMKGHSHVYWYRQLPEEGLKFMVYLQKENIIDESGMPKERFSAEFPKEGPSILRIQQVVRGDSAAYFCASSPVGGLNTEAFFGQGTRLTVV.

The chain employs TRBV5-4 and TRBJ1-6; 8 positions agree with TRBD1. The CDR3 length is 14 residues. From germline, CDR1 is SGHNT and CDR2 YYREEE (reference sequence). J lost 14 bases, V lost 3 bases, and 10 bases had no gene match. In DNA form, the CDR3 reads TGTGCCAGCAGCTCCCCTGGACAGGGTAACTCCCTCCACTTT. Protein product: CASSSPGQGNSLHF.

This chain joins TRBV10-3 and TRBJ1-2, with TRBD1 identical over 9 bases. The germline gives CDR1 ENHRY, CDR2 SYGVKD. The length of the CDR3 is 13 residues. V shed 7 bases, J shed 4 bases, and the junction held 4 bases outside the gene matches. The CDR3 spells CAITGTGIYGYTF. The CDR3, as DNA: TGTGCCATCACCGGGACAGGGATCTATGGCTACACCTTC.

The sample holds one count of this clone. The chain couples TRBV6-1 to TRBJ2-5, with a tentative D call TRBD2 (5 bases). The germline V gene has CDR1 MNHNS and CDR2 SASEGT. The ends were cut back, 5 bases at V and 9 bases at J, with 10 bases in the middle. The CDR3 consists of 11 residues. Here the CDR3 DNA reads TGTGCCAGCAGTTCAGGAGCGGCCCAGTACTTC. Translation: CASSSGAAQYF.

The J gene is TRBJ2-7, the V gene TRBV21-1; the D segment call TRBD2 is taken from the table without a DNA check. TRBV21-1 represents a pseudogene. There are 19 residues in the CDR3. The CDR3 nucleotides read TGTGCCAGCAGCAAAGCTAAGGGACCCCCGGGGGGGAGCTCCTACGAGCAGTACTTC. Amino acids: CASSKAKGPPGGSSYEQYF.

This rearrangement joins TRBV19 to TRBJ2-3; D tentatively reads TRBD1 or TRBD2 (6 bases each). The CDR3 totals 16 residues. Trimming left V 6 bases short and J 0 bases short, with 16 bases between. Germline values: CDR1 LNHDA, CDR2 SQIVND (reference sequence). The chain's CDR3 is CASSPWGAESTDTQYF. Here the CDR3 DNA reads TGTGCCAGTAGCCCATGGGGGGCCGAAAGCACAGATACGCAGTATTTT.

Here the CDR3 DNA reads TGTGCCAGTAGTACTGGACAGGTTAGCTCTGGGGCCAACGTCCTGACTTTC. Protein sequence: CASSTGQVSSGANVLTF. The chain combines TRBV19 with TRBJ2-6; TRBD1 matches 7 bases. Germline CDR1 and CDR2: LNHDA and SQIVND (reference sequence). The CDR3 totals 17 residues. V was clipped by 4 bases and J by 0 bases; unmatched bases: 6.

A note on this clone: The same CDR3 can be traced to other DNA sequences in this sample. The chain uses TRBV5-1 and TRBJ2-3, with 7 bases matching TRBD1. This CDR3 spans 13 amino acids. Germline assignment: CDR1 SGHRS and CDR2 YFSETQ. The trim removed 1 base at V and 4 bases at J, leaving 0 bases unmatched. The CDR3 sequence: CASSLQGADTQYF. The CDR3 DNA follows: TGCGCCAGCAGCTTGCAGGGGGCAGATACGCAGTATTTT.

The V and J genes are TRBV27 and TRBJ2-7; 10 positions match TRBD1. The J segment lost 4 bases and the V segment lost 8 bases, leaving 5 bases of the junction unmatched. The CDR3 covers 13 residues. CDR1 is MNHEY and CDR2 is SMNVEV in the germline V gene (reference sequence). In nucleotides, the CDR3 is TGTGCCAGCCACGGGACAGGGGAGTACGAGCAGTACTTC. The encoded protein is CASHGTGEYEQYF.